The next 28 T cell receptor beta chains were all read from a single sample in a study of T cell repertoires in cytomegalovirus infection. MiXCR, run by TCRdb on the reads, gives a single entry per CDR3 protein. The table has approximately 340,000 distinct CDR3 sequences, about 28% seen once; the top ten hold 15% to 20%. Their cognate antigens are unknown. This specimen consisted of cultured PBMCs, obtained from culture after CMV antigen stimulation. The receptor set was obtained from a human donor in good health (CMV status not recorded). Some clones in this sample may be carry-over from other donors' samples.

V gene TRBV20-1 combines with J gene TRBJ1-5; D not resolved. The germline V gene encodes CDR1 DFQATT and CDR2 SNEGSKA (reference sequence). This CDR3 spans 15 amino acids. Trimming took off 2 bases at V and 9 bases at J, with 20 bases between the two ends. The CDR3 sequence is CSARPTFDRSSPQHF. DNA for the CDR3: TGCAGTGCTAGACCCACTTTTGATAGATCGTCGCCCCAGCATTTT.

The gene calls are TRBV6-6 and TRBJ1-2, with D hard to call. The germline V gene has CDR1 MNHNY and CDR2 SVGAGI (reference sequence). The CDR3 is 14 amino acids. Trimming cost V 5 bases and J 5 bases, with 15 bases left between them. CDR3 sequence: CASSDDGLSYGYTF. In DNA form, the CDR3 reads TGTGCCAGCAGTGATGACGGCTTGAGTTATGGCTACACCTTC.

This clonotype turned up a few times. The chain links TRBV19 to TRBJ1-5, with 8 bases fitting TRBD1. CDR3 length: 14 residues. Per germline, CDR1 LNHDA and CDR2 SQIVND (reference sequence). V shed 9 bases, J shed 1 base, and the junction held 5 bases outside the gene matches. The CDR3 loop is CASLDRASNQPQHF. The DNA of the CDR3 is TGTGCCAGCCTGGACAGGGCGAGCAATCAGCCCCAGCATTTT.

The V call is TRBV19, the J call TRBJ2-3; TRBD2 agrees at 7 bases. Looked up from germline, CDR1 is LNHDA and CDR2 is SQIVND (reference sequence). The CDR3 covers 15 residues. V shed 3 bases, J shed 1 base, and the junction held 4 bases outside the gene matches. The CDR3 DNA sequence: TGTGCCAGTAGTATCGAAACTAGCGGCACAGATACGCAGTATTTT. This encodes CASSIETSGTDTQYF.

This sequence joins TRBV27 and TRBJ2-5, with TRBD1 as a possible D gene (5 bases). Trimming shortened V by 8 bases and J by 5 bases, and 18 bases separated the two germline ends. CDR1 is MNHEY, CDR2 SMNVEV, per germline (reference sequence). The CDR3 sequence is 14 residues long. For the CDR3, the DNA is TGTGCCAGCCAAAAAAGGGGATATATCGAGACCCAGTACTTC. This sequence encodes CASQKRGYIETQYF.

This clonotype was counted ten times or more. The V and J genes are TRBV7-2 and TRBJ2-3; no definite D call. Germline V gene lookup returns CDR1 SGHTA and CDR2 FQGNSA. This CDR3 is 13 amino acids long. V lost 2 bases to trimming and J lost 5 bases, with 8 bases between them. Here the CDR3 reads CASSLLSRDTQYF. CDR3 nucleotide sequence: TGTGCCAGCAGCTTATTGTCGCGAGATACGCAGTATTTT.

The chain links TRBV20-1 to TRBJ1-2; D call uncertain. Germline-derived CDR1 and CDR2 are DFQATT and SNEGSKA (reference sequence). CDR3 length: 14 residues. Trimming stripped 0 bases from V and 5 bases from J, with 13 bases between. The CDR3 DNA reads TGCAGTGCTAGAGATCCCGTAGGTCGGTATGGCTACACCTTC. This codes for CSARDPVGRYGYTF.

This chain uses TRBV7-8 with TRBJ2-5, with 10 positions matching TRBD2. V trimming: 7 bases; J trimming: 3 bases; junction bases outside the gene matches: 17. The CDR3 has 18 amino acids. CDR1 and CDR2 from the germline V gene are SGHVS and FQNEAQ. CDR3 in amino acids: CASIFPGLASYSEETQYF. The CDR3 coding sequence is TGTGCCAGCATCTTCCCGGGACTAGCGTCCTACAGTGAAGAGACCCAGTACTTC.

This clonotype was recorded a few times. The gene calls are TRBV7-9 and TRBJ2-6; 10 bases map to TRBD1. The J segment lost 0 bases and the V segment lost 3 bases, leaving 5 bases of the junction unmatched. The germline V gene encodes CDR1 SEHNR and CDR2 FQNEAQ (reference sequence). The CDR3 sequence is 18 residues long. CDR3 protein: CASSLKGQGFSGANVLTF. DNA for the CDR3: TGTGCCAGCAGCTTGAAGGGACAGGGGTTCTCTGGGGCCAACGTCCTGACTTTC.

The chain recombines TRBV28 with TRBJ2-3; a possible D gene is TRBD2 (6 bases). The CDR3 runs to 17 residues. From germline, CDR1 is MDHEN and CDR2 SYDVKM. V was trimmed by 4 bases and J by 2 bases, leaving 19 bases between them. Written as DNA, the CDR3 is TGTGCCAGCAGTTCGATAAACCTAGCGCGCCTCACAGATACGCAGTATTTT. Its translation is CASSSINLARLTDTQYF.

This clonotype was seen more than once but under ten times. In DNA, the CDR3 is TGTGCCAGCAGACAGGGTCCGAGCACCGGGGAGCTGTTTTTT. Residues: CASRQGPSTGELFF. The chain couples TRBV12-3 or TRBV12-4 to TRBJ2-2, with D possibly matching TRBD1 (6 bases). V was pared by 6 bases and J by 4 bases, with 12 bases between. The CDR3 length is 14 residues.

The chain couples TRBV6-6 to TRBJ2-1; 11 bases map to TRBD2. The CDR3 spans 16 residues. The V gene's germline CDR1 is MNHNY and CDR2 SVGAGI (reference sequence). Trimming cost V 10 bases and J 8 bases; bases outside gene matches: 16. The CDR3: CATKHLAGGEMDEQFF. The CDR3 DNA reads TGTGCCACCAAACACCTAGCGGGGGGAGAGATGGATGAGCAGTTCTTC.

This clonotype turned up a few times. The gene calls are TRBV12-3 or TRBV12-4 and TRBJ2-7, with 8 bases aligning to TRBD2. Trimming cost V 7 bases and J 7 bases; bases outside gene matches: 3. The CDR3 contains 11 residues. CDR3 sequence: CASTAGGEQYF. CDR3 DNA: TGTGCCAGCACCGCGGGGGGTGAGCAGTACTTC.

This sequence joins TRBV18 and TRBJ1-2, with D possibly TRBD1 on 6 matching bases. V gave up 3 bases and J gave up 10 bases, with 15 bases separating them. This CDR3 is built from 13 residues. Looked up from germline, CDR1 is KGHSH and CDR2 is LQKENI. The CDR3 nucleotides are TGTGCCAGCTCACCTGGGGACATCCCGCCCTACACCTTC. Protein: CASSPGDIPPYTF.

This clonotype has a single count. This CDR3 is CSAWAGGQIDYGYTF. The CDR3 region has the DNA TGCAGCGCTTGGGCAGGGGGCCAGATTGACTATGGCTACACCTTC. The chain combines TRBV29-1 with TRBJ1-2; the match to TRBD1 covers 8 bases. CDR3 size: 15 residues. V lost 7 bases and J lost 3; bases outside the gene matches: 13. CDR1 SQVTM and CDR2 ANQGSEA come from the germline V gene.

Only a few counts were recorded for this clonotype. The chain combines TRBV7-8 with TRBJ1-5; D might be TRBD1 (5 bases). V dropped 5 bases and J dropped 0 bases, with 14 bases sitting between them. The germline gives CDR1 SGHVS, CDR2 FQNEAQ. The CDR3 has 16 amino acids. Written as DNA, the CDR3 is TGTGCCAGCAGCCAAAACAGGATCTCTAGCAATCAGCCCCAGCATTTT. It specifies CASSQNRISSNQPQHF.

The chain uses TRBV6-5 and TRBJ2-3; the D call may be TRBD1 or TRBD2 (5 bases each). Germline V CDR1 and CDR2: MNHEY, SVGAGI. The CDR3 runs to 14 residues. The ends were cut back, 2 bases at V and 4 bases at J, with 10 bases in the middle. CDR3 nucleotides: TGTGCCAGCAGTTACAGGGGACCATCAGATACGCAGTATTTT. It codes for CASSYRGPSDTQYF.

The DNA for the CDR3 is TGTGCCAGCAGTGAATCCAGGGGATTCGGCTACAATGAGCAGTTCTTC. Amino acid sequence: CASSESRGFGYNEQFF. The J gene is TRBJ2-1, the V gene TRBV2, with D possibly being TRBD1 (6 bases). V lost 2 bases and J 3 bases, leaving 14 bases between the germline ends. This CDR3 is 16 amino acids long. Germline V lookup: CDR1 SNHLY, CDR2 FYNNEI.

The CDR3 DNA sequence: TGTGCCACCCGACGGCAAGAGACCCAGTACTTC. This sequence encodes CATRRQETQYF. The rearrangement links TRBV2 to TRBJ2-5; D is ambiguous. Germline lookup yields CDR1 SNHLY and CDR2 FYNNEI. The CDR3 has 11 amino acids. Trimming removed 10 bases from V and 2 bases from J, with 8 bases in between.

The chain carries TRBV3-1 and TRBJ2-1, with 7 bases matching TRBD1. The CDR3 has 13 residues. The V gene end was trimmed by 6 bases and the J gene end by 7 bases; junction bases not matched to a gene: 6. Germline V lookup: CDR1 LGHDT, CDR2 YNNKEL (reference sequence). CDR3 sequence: CASSLGGVNEQFF. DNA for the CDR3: TGTGCCAGCAGTCTAGGGGGCGTTAATGAGCAGTTCTTC.

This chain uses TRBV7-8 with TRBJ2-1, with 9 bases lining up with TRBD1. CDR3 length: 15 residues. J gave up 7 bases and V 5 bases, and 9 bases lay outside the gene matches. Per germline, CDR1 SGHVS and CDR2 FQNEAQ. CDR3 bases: TGTGCCAGCAGCCAACAGGGGGCTTGGAGGAATGAGCAGTTCTTC. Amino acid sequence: CASSQQGAWRNEQFF. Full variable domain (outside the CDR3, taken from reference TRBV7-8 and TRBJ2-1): GAGVSQSPRYKVAKRGQDVALRCDPISGHVSLFWYQQALGQGPEFLTYFQNEAQLDKSGLPSDRFFAERPEGSVSTLKIQRTQQEDSAVYLCASSQQGAWRNEQFFGPGTRLTVL.

The CDR3 protein is CASSPSRTSTDTQYF. CDR3 DNA: TGTGCCAGCTCACCGTCCAGGACCTCCACAGATACGCAGTATTTT. This rearrangement joins TRBV18 to TRBJ2-3, with D uncertain. The germline CDR1 and CDR2 sequences are KGHSH and LQKENI. Between the trimmed V and J ends, which lost 3 bases and 2 bases, there was a span of 12 bases. The CDR3 has 15 residues.

This CDR3 reads CASSQLGPPSPEQYF. CDR3 in DNA: TGCGCCAGCAGCCAACTAGGGCCTCCATCCCCCGAGCAGTACTTC. The chain couples TRBV4-1 to TRBJ2-7, with no clear D. Trimming left V 2 bases short and J 6 bases short, with 17 bases between. Per germline, CDR1 MGHRA and CDR2 YSYEKL. The CDR3 spans 15 residues.

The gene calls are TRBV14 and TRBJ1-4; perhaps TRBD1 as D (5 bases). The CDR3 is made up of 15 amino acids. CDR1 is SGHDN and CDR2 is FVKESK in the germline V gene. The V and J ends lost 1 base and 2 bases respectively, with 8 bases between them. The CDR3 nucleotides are TGTGCCAGCAGCCAAGTAAGGGGCACTAATGAAAAACTGTTTTTT. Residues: CASSQVRGTNEKLFF.

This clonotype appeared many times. This CDR3 is CASSPGTANTGELFF. DNA of the CDR3: TGTGCCAGCAGCCCCGGGACGGCAAACACCGGGGAGCTGTTTTTT. The V and J genes are TRBV7-3 and TRBJ2-2; D may correspond to TRBD1 or TRBD2 (5 bases each). Germline-derived CDR1 and CDR2 are SGHTA and FQGTGA. Trimming removed 5 bases at V and 2 bases at J, with 12 bases between. The CDR3 extends over 15 amino acids. Filled out from reference TRBV7-3 and TRBJ2-2, the complete variable domain reads GAGVSQTPSNKVTEKGKYVELRCDPISGHTALYWYRQSLGQGPEFLIYFQGTGAADDSGLPNDRFFAVRPEGSVSTLKIQRTERGDSAVYLCASSPGTANTGELFFGEGSRLTVL.

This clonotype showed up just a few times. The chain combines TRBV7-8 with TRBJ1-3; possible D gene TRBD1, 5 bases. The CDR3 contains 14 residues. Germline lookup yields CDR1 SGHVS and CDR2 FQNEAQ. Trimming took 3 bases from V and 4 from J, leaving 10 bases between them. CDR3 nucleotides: TGTGCCAGCAGCTTCAGAGGGGAAGGAAACACCATATATTTT. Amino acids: CASSFRGEGNTIYF.

The CDR3 loop is CASSRTVGETIYF. As DNA, the CDR3 is TGTGCCAGCAGCCGAACGGTCGGGGAAACCATATATTTT. This chain joins TRBV12-3 or TRBV12-4 and TRBJ1-3, with D hard to call. V was trimmed by 6 bases and J by 10 bases, leaving 16 bases between them. This CDR3 is built from 13 residues.

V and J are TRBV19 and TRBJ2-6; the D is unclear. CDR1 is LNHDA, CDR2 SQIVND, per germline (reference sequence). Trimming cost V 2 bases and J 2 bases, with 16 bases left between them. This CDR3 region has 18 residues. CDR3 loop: CASSIPFRVRTGANVLTF. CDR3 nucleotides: TGTGCCAGTAGTATACCCTTTAGGGTCCGCACTGGGGCCAACGTCCTGACTTTC.